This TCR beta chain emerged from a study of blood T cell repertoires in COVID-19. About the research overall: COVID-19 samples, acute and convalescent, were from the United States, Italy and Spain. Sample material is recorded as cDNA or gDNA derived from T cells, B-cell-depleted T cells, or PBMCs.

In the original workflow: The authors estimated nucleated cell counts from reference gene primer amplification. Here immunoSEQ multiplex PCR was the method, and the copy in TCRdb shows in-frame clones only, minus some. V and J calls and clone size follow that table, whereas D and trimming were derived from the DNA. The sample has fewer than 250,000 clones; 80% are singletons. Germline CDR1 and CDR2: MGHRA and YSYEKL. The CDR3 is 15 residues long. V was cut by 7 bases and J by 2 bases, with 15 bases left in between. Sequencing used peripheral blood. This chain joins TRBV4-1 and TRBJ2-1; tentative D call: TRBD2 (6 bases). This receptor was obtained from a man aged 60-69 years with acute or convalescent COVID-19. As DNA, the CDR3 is TGCGCCAGCACCTCGGGGGATGTAACCTACAATGAGCAGTTCTTC. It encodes CASTSGDVTYNEQFF.